A single sample gave rise to the 29 T cell receptor beta chains below, sequenced in a study of patients and donors after allogeneic stem cell transplantation. One entry per CDR3 protein, called by TCRdb with MiXCR from the RT-PCR reads. The table records 900,000 to 1,000,000 distinct CDR3 sequences, 18% of them present only once. The source material was blood, either unsorted or a sorted T cell fraction (not recorded which). The receptors originated from a human donor who was either an allogeneic HSCT recipient or a stem cell or donor lymphocyte infusion donor (not recorded which). It is not recorded whose cells these are; they may come from a transplant donor.

To note about this clonotype: This may come from a read error, since a much larger clone is one base off. The rearrangement joins TRBV12-3 or TRBV12-4 to TRBJ2-7, with D possibly being TRBD2 (5 bases). The CDR3 consists of 12 residues. The CDR3 DNA is TGTTCCAGCAGTTTATTCGGCGGGCGAGGGTACTTC. Encoded protein: CSSSLFGGRGYF.

In its sample, this clonotype was seen a few times. The chain combines TRBV5-5 with TRBJ1-3; D is unresolved. V shed 0 bases and J shed 0 bases, with 13 bases lying between them. CDR1 is SGHKS and CDR2 is YYEKEE in the germline V gene (reference sequence). The CDR3 runs 17 residues. CDR3 residues: CASSLVLDSNSGNTIYF. The CDR3 DNA reads as TGTGCCAGCAGCTTGGTTCTCGATAGCAACTCTGGAAACACCATATATTTT.

This clonotype came up a few times. V usage is TRBV5-8 and J usage is TRBJ2-3; D call uncertain. Germline-derived CDR1 and CDR2 are SGHTS and YDEGEE. The germline V and J ends were trimmed by 4 bases and 4 bases, with 16 bases remaining between them. The CDR3 covers 15 residues. CDR3 sequence: CASSPSTVAADTQYF. The CDR3 bases are TGTGCCAGCAGCCCATCCACGGTAGCAGCAGATACGCAGTATTTT.

The rearrangement uses TRBV9 and TRBJ1-1; maybe TRBD1 (6 bases). The CDR3 sequence is 14 residues long. The V gene's germline CDR1 is SGDLS and CDR2 YYNGEE. Trimming took off 4 bases at V and 5 bases at J, with 15 bases between the two ends. The CDR3 loop reads CASSYTTGPTEAFF. The CDR3 coding sequence is TGTGCCAGCAGCTATACAACAGGGCCTACTGAAGCTTTCTTT.

The V and J genes are TRBV24-1 and TRBJ2-1; D might be TRBD1 (6 bases). This CDR3 is built from 12 residues. Deletions cut 4 bases from V and 8 bases from J, with 8 bases between. From germline, CDR1 is KGHDR and CDR2 SFDVKD. The CDR3, as DNA: TGTGCCACCAGTGAACACAGGGATGAGCAGTTCTTC. Its translation: CATSEHRDEQFF.

This clonotype turned up a few times. The rearrangement links TRBV2 to TRBJ1-1; TRBD1 aligns across 10 bases. The CDR3 runs to 15 residues. J lost 1 base, V lost 6 bases, and 5 bases had no gene match. Germline lookup yields CDR1 SNHLY and CDR2 FYNNEI. The CDR3 nucleotides are TGTGCCAGCAGACGGACAGGGGGAGGGAACACTGAAGCTTTCTTT. Amino acids: CASRRTGGGNTEAFF.

This clonotype was detected a few times. J is TRBJ2-1 and V is TRBV5-1, with D possibly being TRBD1 (6 bases). Germline loops: CDR1 SGHRS, CDR2 YFSETQ. V lost 0 bases and J lost 7, with 14 bases in between. The CDR3 is 15 residues long. The CDR3 sequence: CASSLADQGRNEQFF. Here the CDR3 DNA reads TGCGCCAGCAGCTTGGCCGATCAGGGGCGAAATGAGCAGTTCTTC.

The sample holds a few counts of this clonotype. This chain joins TRBV5-1 and TRBJ2-1; D may be TRBD2 (5 bases). V was cut by 5 bases and J by 3 bases, with 9 bases left in between. This CDR3 spans 13 amino acids. The germline V gene has CDR1 SGHRS and CDR2 YFSETQ. The CDR3 coding sequence is TGCGCCAGCAGTCGGACTGACTACAATGAGCAGTTCTTC. Its protein product is CASSRTDYNEQFF.

This clonotype was observed many times. This chain connects TRBV3-1 to TRBJ2-6; tentative D call: TRBD2 (5 bases). The length of the CDR3 is 16 residues. Germline V lookup: CDR1 LGHDT, CDR2 YNNKEL (reference sequence). Trimming cost V 2 bases and J 0 bases, with 8 bases left between them. The CDR3 bases are TGTGCCAGCAGCCAACTGGGGAGCTCTGGGGCCAACGTCCTGACTTTC. This translates into CASSQLGSSGANVLTF.

The chain uses TRBV5-1 and TRBJ2-3; D possibly corresponds to TRBD2 (5 bases). V lost 5 bases and J 6 bases, leaving 16 bases between the germline ends. Germline V gives CDR1 SGHRS, CDR2 YFSETQ. CDR3 length: 14 residues. In nucleotides, the CDR3 is TGCGCCAGCAGTCTCCGGGATGTTGTGGATACGCAGTATTTT. Residues: CASSLRDVVDTQYF.

V and J are TRBV6-6 and TRBJ1-2, with D uncertain. Germline V CDR1 and CDR2: MNHNY, SVGAGI (reference sequence). The CDR3 totals 13 residues. With 2 bases removed from V and 3 bases from J, the gap between germline ends came to 7 bases. CDR3 nucleotides: TGTGCCAGCAGTTACGGGCGGTACTATGGCTACACCTTC. Residues: CASSYGRYYGYTF.

Comment on this clonotype: Since a much larger clone is just one base distant, this may be a read error. The chain recombines TRBV12-3 or TRBV12-4 with TRBJ2-1; D possibly corresponds to TRBD2 (5 bases). This CDR3 spans 13 amino acids. Between the trimmed V and J ends, which lost 8 bases and 7 bases, there was a span of 15 bases. The CDR3, as DNA: TGTGCCAGCCGCTTCAGAACGGGAAATGAGCAGTTCTTC. Protein: CASRFRTGNEQFF.

The chain carries TRBV29-1 and TRBJ2-1, with no clear D. This CDR3 spans 14 amino acids. V shed 7 bases and J shed 6 bases, with 19 bases lying between them. Germline V CDR1 and CDR2: SQVTM, ANQGSEA. The DNA for the CDR3 is TGCAGCGCCGAAGGCTTGGGATGGGGCAATGAGCAGTTCTTC. It yields the protein CSAEGLGWGNEQFF.

This clonotype has a handful of counts. This rearrangement joins TRBV6-2 or TRBV6-3 to TRBJ2-3, with 7 bases lining up with TRBD2. Germline CDR1 is MNHEY and CDR2 is SVGEGT. The CDR3 covers 20 residues. V lost 0 bases to trimming and J lost 2 bases; unmatched junction nucleotides: 17. The CDR3 here is CASSYSLRGAGLRNTDTQYF. CDR3 DNA: TGTGCCAGCAGTTACTCGTTAAGGGGAGCGGGACTACGTAACACAGATACGCAGTATTTT.

The chain is built from TRBV29-1 and TRBJ1-1, with TRBD1 matching over 8 bases. CDR1 and CDR2 from the germline V gene are SQVTM and ANQGSEA. The J segment lost 3 bases and the V segment lost 3 bases, leaving 9 bases of the junction unmatched. The CDR3 is made up of 15 amino acids. In DNA, the CDR3 is TGCAGCGTTGATCTCAGGGGGCGGTTGGACACTGAAGCTTTCTTT. Translating gives CSVDLRGRLDTEAFF.

The chain is built from TRBV6-1 and TRBJ1-5; D gene ambiguous. Germline assignment: CDR1 MNHNS and CDR2 SASEGT. This CDR3 is 14 amino acids long. Trimming removed 5 bases from V and 3 bases from J, with 11 bases in between. The CDR3 coding sequence is TGTGCCAGCAGTAACGAGGTGGCCAATCAGCCCCAGCATTTT. Residues: CASSNEVANQPQHF.

The gene calls are TRBV2 and TRBJ2-1; D tentatively fits TRBD1 or TRBD2 (5 bases each). CDR3 size: 15 residues. The germline V gene encodes CDR1 SNHLY and CDR2 FYNNEI. The V end was cut by 3 bases, the J end by 1 base, with 10 bases between. CDR3: CASSERGASYNEQFF. The CDR3 DNA sequence: TGTGCCAGCAGTGAGCGAGGGGCATCCTACAATGAGCAGTTCTTC.

This clonotype was counted a few times. This chain links TRBV7-9 with TRBJ1-4; D may be TRBD1 (6 bases). The CDR3 consists of 16 residues. Germline V gives CDR1 SEHNR, CDR2 FQNEAQ (reference sequence). V dropped 3 bases and J dropped 2 bases, with 13 bases sitting between them. DNA of the CDR3: TGTGCCAGCAGCTTCGGGCAGGGGATCACTAATGAAAAACTGTTTTTT. Its translation: CASSFGQGITNEKLFF.

The sample holds a few counts of this clonotype. This chain connects TRBV13 to TRBJ1-1; the D gene is possibly TRBD1 (5 bases). CDR3 length: 14 residues. Trimming left V 0 bases short and J 5 bases short, with 10 bases between. CDR1 and CDR2 from the germline V gene are PRHDT and FYEKMQ (reference sequence). The CDR3 coding sequence is TGTGCCAGCAGCTTAGGGGGGCCGGCAACTGAAGCTTTCTTT. This translates into CASSLGGPATEAFF.

The chain carries TRBV9 and TRBJ2-5, with TRBD2 matching 9 bases. The V segment lost 4 bases and the J segment 5 bases; nucleotides outside the gene matches: 9. CDR1 is SGDLS, CDR2 YYNGEE, per germline. The CDR3 consists of 15 residues. CDR3 amino acids: CASSPPSGARETQYF. The CDR3 nucleotides read TGTGCCAGCAGCCCACCTAGCGGGGCACGGGAGACCCAGTACTTC.

In this sample, this clonotype turned up once. This rearrangement joins TRBV7-9 to TRBJ2-1, with a tentative D call TRBD1 (5 bases). V shed 8 bases and J shed 5 bases, with 10 bases lying between them. The length of the CDR3 is 12 residues. The germline gives CDR1 SEHNR, CDR2 FQNEAQ (reference sequence). CDR3 protein: CASAPRDNEQFF. CDR3 coding DNA: TGTGCCAGCGCTCCCAGGGACAATGAGCAGTTCTTC.

The V call is TRBV19, the J call TRBJ1-2; no firm D call. Trimming shortened V by 6 bases and J by 6 bases, and 23 bases separated the two germline ends. Germline V lookup: CDR1 LNHDA, CDR2 SQIVND (reference sequence). The CDR3 runs to 16 residues. The chain's CDR3 is CASSSGHPVRRDGYTF. The CDR3 coding sequence is TGTGCCAGTAGCTCTGGCCATCCCGTAAGGCGTGATGGCTACACCTTC.

The sample holds many counts of this clonotype. The chain has TRBV20-1 and TRBJ2-7; 7 bases map to TRBD2. Germline V gene data show CDR1 as DFQATT and CDR2 as SNEGSKA (reference sequence). CDR3 length: 13 amino acids. J gave up 3 bases and V 1 base, and 3 bases lay outside the gene matches. The CDR3 loop reads CSARGTRDYEQYF. The CDR3 region has the DNA TGCAGTGCTAGAGGGACTAGGGACTACGAGCAGTACTTC.

The gene calls are TRBV29-1 and TRBJ1-1; 8 positions match TRBD1. Unmatched junction bases numbered 8, after V lost 7 bases and J lost 4 bases. CDR1 is SQVTM and CDR2 is ANQGSEA in the germline V gene. The CDR3 length is 13 residues. The CDR3 protein is CSAKQGEFTEAFF. The DNA of the CDR3 is TGCAGCGCGAAACAGGGGGAATTCACTGAAGCTTTCTTT.

This clonotype occurred a few times. This chain joins TRBV9 and TRBJ2-1; D is perhaps TRBD2 (5 bases). V lost 6 bases and J 0 bases, leaving 16 bases between the germline ends. The CDR3 has 16 residues. Germline values: CDR1 SGDLS, CDR2 YYNGEE. The CDR3 loop is CASTPAGQSSYNEQFF. As DNA, the CDR3 is TGTGCCAGCACCCCGGCGGGCCAGAGCTCCTACAATGAGCAGTTCTTC.

This chain joins TRBV12-3 or TRBV12-4 and TRBJ1-1, with TRBD1 matching 7 bases. This CDR3 contains 14 residues. The junction had 7 bases not matched to a gene; V was cut back by 6 bases and J by 3 bases. CDR3 sequence reads: CASRLDRKYTEAFF. The CDR3 DNA follows: TGTGCCAGCAGATTGGACAGGAAGTACACTGAAGCTTTCTTT.

V gene TRBV30 combines with J gene TRBJ2-2; 10 bases map to TRBD2. This CDR3 has 17 residues. V gave up 0 bases and J gave up 7 bases; unmatched junction bases: 11. Germline CDR1 reads GTSNPN; CDR2 reads SVGIG (reference sequence). CDR3 DNA sequence: TGTGCCTGGAGTGTACAGAGCGGGAGGGCCCGCGGCGGGGAGCTGTTTTTT. Encoded protein: CAWSVQSGRARGGELFF.

A few counts support this clonotype. The genes are TRBV12-3 or TRBV12-4 and TRBJ1-5; D unclear. The CDR3 runs to 15 residues. V shed 3 bases and J shed 2 bases, with 11 bases lying between them. This CDR3 is CASSFGREGNQPQHF. The CDR3 DNA is TGTGCCAGCAGTTTTGGTCGCGAGGGCAATCAGCCCCAGCATTTT.

This clonotype was observed a handful of times. This chain links TRBV2 with TRBJ1-3; 7 positions agree with TRBD1. With V trimmed by 7 bases and J by 2 bases, 8 bases remained unmatched. Germline V lookup: CDR1 SNHLY, CDR2 FYNNEI. The CDR3 loop spans 15 amino acids. This CDR3 reads CASKQTGTAGNTIYF. In nucleotides, the CDR3 is TGTGCCAGCAAGCAAACCGGGACAGCTGGAAACACCATATATTTT.